A single sample is the source of the 8 T cell receptor beta chains below, sequenced in a study of blood T cell repertoires in COVID-19. Method: immunoSEQ multiplex PCR; TCRdb's copy keeps in-frame clones and lacks some. The sample holds about 390,000 clones; 70% to 90% are singletons and the top ten take 2.3%. Input material: peripheral blood. These receptors all come from a woman aged 60 to 75 with COVID-19, enrolled during active disease.

The V gene is TRBV4-1, the J gene TRBJ1-4; D unresolved. The CDR3 is 17 residues long. CDR1 MGHRA and CDR2 YSYEKL come from the germline V gene. Trimming shortened V by 2 bases and J by 0 bases, and 13 bases separated the two germline ends. CDR3 sequence reads: CASSQPVSSATNEKLFF. CDR3 DNA: TGCGCCAGCAGCCAACCAGTTTCATCTGCAACTAATGAAAAACTGTTTTTT.

The rearrangement uses TRBV29-1 and TRBJ2-7; D is possibly TRBD2 (6 bases). The V end was cut by 7 bases, the J end by 3 bases, with 13 bases between. The CDR3 length is 12 residues. Germline values: CDR1 SQVTM, CDR2 ANQGSEA. The CDR3 coding sequence is TGCAGCGCTGATTCCGGGGGCTACGAGCAGTACTTC. It codes for CSADSGGYEQYF.

This chain uses TRBV9 with TRBJ2-7, with 10 bases that match TRBD1. J was trimmed by 1 base and V by 3 bases; bases with no gene match: 4. Germline V CDR1 and CDR2: SGDLS, YYNGEE. The CDR3 is 15 residues long. The CDR3 protein is CASSARDRGSYEQYF. DNA of the CDR3: TGTGCCAGCAGCGCCCGGGACAGGGGTTCCTACGAGCAGTACTTC.

This chain links TRBV18 with TRBJ1-2; a weak D match, TRBD1 (5 bases). Trimming left V 2 bases short and J 3 bases short, with 13 bases between. The CDR3 covers 15 residues. The germline CDR1 and CDR2 sequences are KGHSH and LQKENI. The CDR3 spells CASSPIGGGYYGYTF. As DNA, the CDR3 is TGTGCCAGCTCACCAATCGGGGGAGGGTACTATGGCTACACCTTC. The full variable domain, with the rest looked up from reference TRBV18 and TRBJ1-2, is NAGVMQNPRHLVRRRGQEARLRCSPMKGHSHVYWYRQLPEEGLKFMVYLQKENIIDESGMPKERFSAEFPKEGPSILRIQQVVRGDSAAYFCASSPIGGGYYGYTFGSGTRLTVV.

The chain has TRBV6-6 and TRBJ2-7; 7 bases match TRBD2. This CDR3 contains 14 residues. Germline CDR1 is MNHNY and CDR2 is SVGAGI (reference sequence). Trimming cost V 6 bases and J 2 bases; bases outside gene matches: 7. The CDR3 coding sequence is TGTGCCAGCAGCCTCGGGGAGGGCCCCTACGAGCAGTACTTC. Its translation is CASSLGEGPYEQYF.

The V call is TRBV4-1, the J call TRBJ1-1, with TRBD1 identical over 7 bases. The CDR3 sequence is 14 residues long. Germline loops: CDR1 MGHRA, CDR2 YSYEKL. V was clipped by 4 bases and J by 4 bases; unmatched bases: 6. The chain's CDR3 is CASSPTGWGTEAFF. CDR3 coding DNA: TGCGCCAGCAGCCCGACAGGGTGGGGCACTGAAGCTTTCTTT.

This rearrangement joins TRBV30 to TRBJ1-1, with TRBD1 matching over 9 bases. V lost 5 bases, J lost 8 bases, and 15 bases stayed unmatched. Germline assignment: CDR1 GTSNPN and CDR2 SVGIG (reference sequence). This CDR3 is built from 15 residues. CDR3 protein: CAWSLPPGQGWEAFF. Written as DNA, the CDR3 is TGTGCCTGGTCATTACCCCCGGGACAGGGCTGGGAAGCTTTCTTT. Complete variable domain (other parts from reference TRBV30 and TRBJ1-1): SQTIHQWPATLVQPVGSPLSLECTVEGTSNPNLYWYRQAAGRGLQLLFYSVGIGQISSEVPQNLSASRPQDRQFILSSKKLLLSDSGFYLCAWSLPPGQGWEAFFGQGTRLTVV.

The chain recombines TRBV2 with TRBJ2-1; D may be TRBD2 (6 bases). V was cut by 6 bases and J by 15 bases, with 18 bases left in between. Germline V gene lookup returns CDR1 SNHLY and CDR2 FYNNEI. The CDR3 is 12 amino acids. The DNA of the CDR3 is TGTGCCAGCAGAACATCGGGGGACTTCAGGTTCTTC. This encodes CASRTSGDFRFF.